What follows is one T cell receptor beta chain and its context. The sample belongs to a study of T-cell reconstitution after alpha-beta-depleted transplantation in children. This CDR3 has 13 amino acids. Trimming left V 4 bases short and J 0 bases short, with 9 bases between. Germline V gene data show CDR1 as SQVTM and CDR2 as ANQGSEA. Preparation of the TCRbeta library was carried out with unique molecular identifiers. In TCRdb, the PCR reads were re-called with MiXCR into one record per CDR3 protein. The repertoire holds approximately 490,000 distinct CDR3 sequences, with about an eighth as singletons.

The sequence derives from a human donor who donated a stem cell graft to a child with combined immunodeficiency. The chain recombines TRBV29-1 with TRBJ1-2, with D tentatively TRBD1 (6 bases). Sequenced here: PBMCs from the stem cell graft donor, sampled from the stem cell graft. CDR3: CSVGQGTNYGYTF. CDR3 DNA sequence: TGCAGCGTTGGGCAGGGGACTAACTATGGCTACACCTTC.